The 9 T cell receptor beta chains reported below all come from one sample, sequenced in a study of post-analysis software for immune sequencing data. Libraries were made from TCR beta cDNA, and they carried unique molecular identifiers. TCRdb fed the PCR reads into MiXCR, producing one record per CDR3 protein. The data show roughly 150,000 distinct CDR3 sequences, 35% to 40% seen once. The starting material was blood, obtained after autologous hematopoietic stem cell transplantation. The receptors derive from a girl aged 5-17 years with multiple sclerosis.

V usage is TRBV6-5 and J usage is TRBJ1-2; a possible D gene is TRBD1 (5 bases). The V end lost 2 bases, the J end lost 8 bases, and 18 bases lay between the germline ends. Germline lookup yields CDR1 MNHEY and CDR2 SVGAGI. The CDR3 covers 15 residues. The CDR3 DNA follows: TGTGCCAGCAGTTACCGGGCCAAGGGACTCCCAGGCTACACCTTC. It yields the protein CASSYRAKGLPGYTF.

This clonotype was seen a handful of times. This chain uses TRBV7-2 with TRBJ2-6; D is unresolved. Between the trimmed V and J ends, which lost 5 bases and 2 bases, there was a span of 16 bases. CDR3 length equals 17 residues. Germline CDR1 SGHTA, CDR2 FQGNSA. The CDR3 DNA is TGTGCCAGCAGCCCCCGCCTCACAGTTGCTGGGGCCAACGTCCTGACTTTC. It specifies CASSPRLTVAGANVLTF. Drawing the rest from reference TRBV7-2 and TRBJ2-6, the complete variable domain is GAGVSQSPSNKVTEKGKDVELRCDPISGHTALYWYRQSLGQGLEFLIYFQGNSAPDKSGLPSDRFSAERTGGSVSTLTIQRTQQEDSAVYLCASSPRLTVAGANVLTFGAGSRLTVL.

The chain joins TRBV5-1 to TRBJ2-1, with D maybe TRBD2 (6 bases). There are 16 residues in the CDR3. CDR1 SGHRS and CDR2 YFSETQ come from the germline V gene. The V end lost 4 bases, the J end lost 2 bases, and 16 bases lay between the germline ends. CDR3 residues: CASSAESGLAYNEQFF. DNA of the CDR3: TGCGCCAGCAGCGCCGAGAGCGGGCTAGCCTACAATGAGCAGTTCTTC.

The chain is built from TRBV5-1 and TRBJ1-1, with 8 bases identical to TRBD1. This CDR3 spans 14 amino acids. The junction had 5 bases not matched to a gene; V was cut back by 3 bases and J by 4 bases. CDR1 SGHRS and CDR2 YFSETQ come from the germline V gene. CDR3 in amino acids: CASSSIQGGTEAFF. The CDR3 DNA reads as TGCGCCAGCAGCTCAATACAGGGGGGCACTGAAGCTTTCTTT.

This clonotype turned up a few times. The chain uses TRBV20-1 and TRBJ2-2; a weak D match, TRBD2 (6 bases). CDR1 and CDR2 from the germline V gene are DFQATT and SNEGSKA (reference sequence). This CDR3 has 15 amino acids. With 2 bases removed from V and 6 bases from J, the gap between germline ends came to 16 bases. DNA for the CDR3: TGCAGTGCTAGACACCCGACTAGAAAGTCCGGGGAGCTGTTTTTT. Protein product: CSARHPTRKSGELFF.

The CDR3 coding sequence is TGTGCCAGCAGCTTGGTTCTGACAGACCTCACCGGGGAGCTGTTTTTT. Residues: CASSLVLTDLTGELFF. The rearrangement uses TRBV5-4 and TRBJ2-2; tentative D call: TRBD1 (5 bases). This CDR3 has 16 amino acids. V lost 0 bases, J lost 4 bases, and 13 bases lay in between. The germline V gene encodes CDR1 SGHNT and CDR2 YYREEE (reference sequence). Combining the CDR3 with reference TRBV5-4 and TRBJ2-2 gives the whole variable domain ETGVTQSPTHLIKTRGQQVTLRCSSQSGHNTVSWYQQALGQGPQFIFQYYREEENGRGNFPPRFSGLQFPNYSSELNVNALELDDSALYLCASSLVLTDLTGELFFGEGSRLTVL.

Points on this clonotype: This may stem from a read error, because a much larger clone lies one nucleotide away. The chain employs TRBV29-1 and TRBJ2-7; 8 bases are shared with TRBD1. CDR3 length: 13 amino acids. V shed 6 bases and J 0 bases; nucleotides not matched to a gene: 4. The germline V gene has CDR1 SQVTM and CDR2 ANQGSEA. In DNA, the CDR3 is TGCAGCGTCATGGGACAGGCCTCCTACGAGCAGTACTTC. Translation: CSVMGQASYEQYF.

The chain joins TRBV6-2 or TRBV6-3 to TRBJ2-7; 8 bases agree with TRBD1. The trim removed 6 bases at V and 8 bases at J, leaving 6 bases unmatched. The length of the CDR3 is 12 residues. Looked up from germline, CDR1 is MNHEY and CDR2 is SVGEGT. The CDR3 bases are TGTGCCAGCAGACGGACAGGGTTGCAGCAGTACTTC. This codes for CASRRTGLQQYF.

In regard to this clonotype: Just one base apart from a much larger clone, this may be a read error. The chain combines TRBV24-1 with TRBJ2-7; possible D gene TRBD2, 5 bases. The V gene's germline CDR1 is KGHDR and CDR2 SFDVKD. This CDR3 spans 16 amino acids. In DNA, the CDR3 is TGTGCCGCCAGTGATTACCGGGCCCCCGGGGACTACGAGCAGTACTTC. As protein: CAASDYRAPGDYEQYF.